The rows below give T cell receptor beta chains drawn from one sample of a study of shared clonotypes between healthy human individuals. TCRdb's copy holds only in-frame clones and misses some; the assay was immunoSEQ multiplex PCR. The sample holds roughly 1,500,000 clones, around 98.5% seen once. Sequenced: naive CD4+ T cells sorted from blood. The receptors come from a man younger than 45 in good health. The CDR3 runs from the conserved cysteine through the conserved F or W. D genes are given only for firm matches. The size of a clone is reported for some rows only, either as once, few or many, or as a class for expanded clones.

v_gene	d_gene	j_gene	abundance	CDR3nt	CDR3aa
TRBV30	.	TRBJ2-2	.	TGTGCCTGGAGGGGCTCAGGGGAGCTGTTTTTT	CAWRGSGELFF
TRBV28	.	TRBJ2-3	.	TGTGCCAGCACGACCGGGACCCCCTGGGATTCCTCGCAGTATTTT	CASTTGTPWDSSQYF
TRBV28	.	TRBJ1-2	once	TGTGCCAGCAGTCCGAGGGTCGGGGGGCGCTATAGCTATGGCTACACCTTC	CASSPRVGGRYSYGYTF
TRBV5-6	.	TRBJ1-2	.	TGTGCCAGCAGCTTGGGGACCGACAGGTTCCTCTATGGCTACACCTTC	CASSLGTDRFLYGYTF
TRBV28	.	TRBJ2-7	.	TGTGCCAGCAGCTACCCGGGGACACCCCACTACGAGCAGTACTTC	CASSYPGTPHYEQYF
TRBV18	.	TRBJ2-5	.	TGTGCCAGCTCACCACCTAGCTGGGAAGAGACCCAGTACTTC	CASSPPSWEETQYF
TRBV6-5	.	TRBJ2-7	.	TGTGCCAGCAGTTACTCGCGGGTCCTGTACGAGCAGTACTTC	CASSYSRVLYEQYF
TRBV5-1	.	TRBJ2-1	.	TGCGCCAGCAGCTTGGCCTCAGGGTCCCTATACAATGAGCAGTTCTTC	CASSLASGSLYNEQFF
TRBV7-2	.	TRBJ2-1	.	TGTGCCAGCAGCTTAGCATCAAGGGTCAATGAGCAGTTCTTC	CASSLASRVNEQFF
TRBV10-3	.	TRBJ1-5	.	TGTGCCATCAGTCTGGACGGTAGCAATCAGCCCCAGCATTTT	CAISLDGSNQPQHF
TRBV13	.	TRBJ1-1	.	TGTGCCAGCAGCTTACGCCCACTCTTT	CASSLRPLF
TRBV28	.	TRBJ1-2	.	TGTGCCAGCTCCGGGGACGTGTATGGCTACACCTTC	CASSGDVYGYTF
TRBV30	.	TRBJ1-2	.	TGTGCCTGGATGGAGGGAATGGGCTACACCTTC	CAWMEGMGYTF
TRBV15	.	TRBJ2-3	.	TGTGCCACCAGCAGAGATCACACCACAGATACGCAGTATTTT	CATSRDHTTDTQYF
TRBV5-1	.	TRBJ1-1	.	TGCGCCAGCAGCGCAGGGGCAAGGTGGGTTGAAGCTTTCTTT	CASSAGARWVEAFF
TRBV9	.	TRBJ1-2	.	TGTGCCAGCAGCGTAGTGTCCAAGGGCTCGATCCGATATGGCTACACCTTC	CASSVVSKGSIRYGYTF
TRBV9	TRBD1	TRBJ1-5	.	TGTGCCAGCACCCCTCGGGACAGGTCGATTTTT	CASTPRDRSIF
TRBV5-1	TRBD2	TRBJ2-7	.	TGCGCCAGCAGCTTGGTTCTCCAGCGGGATCACGAGCAGTACTTC	CASSLVLQRDHEQYF
TRBV5-1	.	TRBJ1-5	.	TGCGCCAGCAGCTTAGGACAGAATAGCAATCAGCCCCAGCATTTT	CASSLGQNSNQPQHF
TRBV29-1	.	TRBJ2-2	once	TGCAGCGTTCTACTCAACCTAAACACCGGGGAGCTGTTTTTT	CSVLLNLNTGELFF
TRBV5-8	.	TRBJ1-3	once	TGTGCCAGCGGTCTTATCGCTGGAAACACCATATATTTT	CASGLIAGNTIYF
TRBV18	TRBD2	TRBJ2-7	.	TGTGCCAGCTCACCAGGGAGGGCCACCTACGAGCAGTACTTC	CASSPGRATYEQYF
TRBV27	.	TRBJ2-1	.	TGTGCCAGCAGTTCCCCGGTCTACAATGAGCAGTTCTTC	CASSSPVYNEQFF
TRBV12-2	.	TRBJ2-1	.	TGTGCAAGTCTCGGCGGGAGAAGGGCCTACAATGAGCAGTTCTTC	CASLGGRRAYNEQFF
TRBV11-2	.	TRBJ2-1	.	TGTGCCAGCAGCTCAGGGGCGAGGGTTGAGCAGTTCTTC	CASSSGARVEQFF
TRBV6-6	.	TRBJ2-5	.	TGTGCCAGCAGTTATTCCGGGCCTCCCATCAGTCACTTC	CASSYSGPPISHF
TRBV7-6	.	TRBJ2-7	.	TGTGCCAGCAGCTTAACCGTAGCCTACGAGCAGTACTTC	CASSLTVAYEQYF
TRBV6-1	.	TRBJ2-7	.	TGTGCCAGCAGTGAACAGGCCCCCTACGAGCAGTACTTC	CASSEQAPYEQYF
TRBV7-9	TRBD1	TRBJ2-2	.	TGTGCCAGCAGCCCAGGGGTTAGGGGGCCGAACACCGGGGAGCTGTTTTTT	CASSPGVRGPNTGELFF
TRBV6-1	TRBD1	TRBJ1-2	.	TGTGCCAGCAGCCCGGGACAGCGAAACTATGGCTACACCTTC	CASSPGQRNYGYTF
TRBV9	.	TRBJ2-1	.	TGTGCCAGCAGCGTAGTAGGGCTAGCTCTAAGCGAGCAGTTCTTC	CASSVVGLALSEQFF
TRBV29-1	TRBD2	TRBJ2-7	.	TGCAGCGTAAGGACGGTAACCGGGACTAGCGGCTACGAGCAGTACTTC	CSVRTVTGTSGYEQYF
TRBV7-8	.	TRBJ2-7	.	TGTGCCAGCAGTGGGCAGACAAGCTCCTACGAGCAGTACTTC	CASSGQTSSYEQYF
TRBV28	.	TRBJ1-2	.	TGTGCCAGCAGTTTGTGGCGTAGCAGGGTCACCTTC	CASSLWRSRVTF
TRBV2	.	TRBJ2-1	.	TGTGCCAGCAGACCTGACCCATCCTCCTACAATGAGCAGTTCTTC	CASRPDPSSYNEQFF
TRBV30	.	TRBJ1-1	.	TGTGCCTGGAGTGGGGGACCTCGGGGAGCTTTCTTT	CAWSGGPRGAFF
TRBV19	.	TRBJ2-2	.	TGTGCCAGTAGGATGCCGGGACAGAACACCGGGGAGCTGTTTTTT	CASRMPGQNTGELFF
TRBV28	TRBD1	TRBJ1-1	.	TGTGCCAGCAGGACAGGGGTCCGGAACACTGAAGCTTTCTTT	CASRTGVRNTEAFF
TRBV29-1	TRBD1	TRBJ1-2	.	TGCAGCGTCCGGACAGGGGACTATGGCTACACCTTC	CSVRTGDYGYTF
TRBV18	.	TRBJ1-3	once	TGTGCCAGCTCACCTTGGAAAAGGAGAGCTGGAAACACCATATATTTT	CASSPWKRRAGNTIYF
TRBV6-1	TRBD2	TRBJ2-1	.	TGTGCCAGCAGACTAGCGGGAGGAGGTAATGAGCAGTTCTTC	CASRLAGGGNEQFF
TRBV18	TRBD2	TRBJ2-1	.	TGTGCCAGCTCACCGGGACTAGCGGGAGTCTCGGATGAGCAGTTCTTC	CASSPGLAGVSDEQFF
TRBV2	TRBD2	TRBJ2-5	.	TGTGCCAGCCTGGCTAGCGGGAGTTCTGAGACCCAGTACTTC	CASLASGSSETQYF
TRBV6-6	.	TRBJ2-7	.	TGTGCCAGCAGTTACGGGCAGGGCAGCGAGCAGTACTTC	CASSYGQGSEQYF
TRBV5-1	TRBD2	TRBJ2-1	once	TGCGCCAGCAGCTCTACTAGCGGGAAAACCTCCTACAATGAGCAGTTCTTC	CASSSTSGKTSYNEQFF
TRBV14	TRBD2	TRBJ2-7	.	TGTGCCAGCAGCCATGTTAAAATAGCGGGAGAGGCCTACGAGCAGTACTTC	CASSHVKIAGEAYEQYF
TRBV12-5	.	TRBJ1-3	.	TGTGCTAGTGGTTCCAACAATCGGACAGCTCATTCTACCTCTGGAAACACCATATATTTT	CASGSNNRTAHSTSGNTIYF
TRBV6-1	.	TRBJ2-7	.	TGTGCCAGCACGACTAGTATCTACGAGCAGTACTTC	CASTTSIYEQYF
TRBV19	.	TRBJ1-4	once	TGTGCCAGTAGTATAAACAGGAATGAAAAACTGTTTTTT	CASSINRNEKLFF
TRBV7-2	TRBD2	TRBJ2-6	.	TGTGCCAGCAGCTTCGGAGCGGGAGGGTCCGGGGCCAACGTCCTGACTTTC	CASSFGAGGSGANVLTF
TRBV18	.	TRBJ2-5	.	TGTGCCAGCTCACCACCGTCGGGCAGACAAGAGACCCAGTACTTC	CASSPPSGRQETQYF
TRBV7-2	TRBD1	TRBJ1-2	.	TGTGCCAGCAGCGAGCGGACAGGGTCGAACTATGGCTACACCTTC	CASSERTGSNYGYTF
TRBV7-6	.	TRBJ2-3	.	TGTGCCAGCAGCGCCCATCTAGCAGATACGCAGTATTTT	CASSAHLADTQYF
TRBV27	.	TRBJ2-3	.	TGTGCCAGCAGTTTCCTAGGGGGGGAGGATACGCAGTATTTT	CASSFLGGEDTQYF
TRBV10-3	TRBD1	TRBJ1-2	.	TGTGCCATCAGTGGGACAGGGTATGGCTACACCTTC	CAISGTGYGYTF
TRBV6-1	.	TRBJ2-2	.	TGTGCCAGCAGTGAAGCCGTTAATGGGGAGCTGTTTTTT	CASSEAVNGELFF
TRBV25-1	TRBD1	TRBJ2-5	.	TGTGCCAGCAGTGGAGACAGGGGGCAAGAGACCCAGTACTTC	CASSGDRGQETQYF
TRBV19	TRBD1	TRBJ1-5	once	TGTGCCAGTAGTATCTTAGGGACAGGGGGTCAGCCCCAGCATTTT	CASSILGTGGQPQHF
TRBV18	TRBD2	TRBJ2-1	.	TGTGCCAGCTCACTCGGACTAGCGGGAGGGTCGGATGAGCAGTTCTTC	CASSLGLAGGSDEQFF